Below are 27 T cell receptor beta chains sequenced from a single sample in a study of post-analysis software for immune sequencing data. Study outcomes and limitations: Higher frequency in patients than in controls was seen for roughly five TRBV segments, with TRBV5-6, TRBV5-1 and TRBV20-1 among them.

Prepared libraries of TCR beta cDNA carried unique molecular identifiers. One entry per CDR3 protein results from TCRdb running MiXCR on the PCR reads. In the table there are roughly 700,000 distinct CDR3 sequences, roughly 27% of which are singletons. Antigen specificity for these receptors is unknown. The sample taken for sequencing was blood. These receptors were taken from a girl aged 10-17 years with multiple sclerosis.

This clonotype was observed a few times. V is TRBV5-1 and J is TRBJ2-1, with 14 bases lining up with TRBD2. The germline V gene has CDR1 SGHRS and CDR2 YFSETQ. The V segment lost 4 bases and the J segment 6 bases; nucleotides outside the gene matches: 9. The CDR3 has 17 residues. The CDR3 sequence: CASSTRGLAGGGNEQFF. For the CDR3, the DNA is TGCGCCAGCAGCACCCGAGGACTAGCGGGGGGCGGCAATGAGCAGTTCTTC.

The rearrangement uses TRBV29-1 and TRBJ2-7; 8 bases are shared with TRBD1. This CDR3 is 14 amino acids long. V dropped 1 base and J dropped 6; count of bases not matched to a gene: 8. Germline V lookup: CDR1 SQVTM, CDR2 ANQGSEA. The CDR3 DNA is TGCAGCGTTGAAGGACAGGGGAATAGCGGCGAGCAGTACTTC. It is translated as CSVEGQGNSGEQYF.

The chain employs TRBV12-3 or TRBV12-4 and TRBJ2-1; tentative D call: TRBD2 (6 bases). This CDR3 is built from 14 residues. V lost 7 bases to trimming and J lost 5 bases, with 15 bases between them. The CDR3 bases are TGTGCCAGCAATCCTAGCGTCAACCACAATGAGCAGTTCTTC. As protein: CASNPSVNHNEQFF.

The chain is built from TRBV5-1 and TRBJ2-1, with 8 bases aligning to TRBD2. This CDR3 spans 15 amino acids. Germline CDR1 is SGHRS and CDR2 is YFSETQ. The J segment lost 7 bases and the V segment lost 3 bases, leaving 9 bases of the junction unmatched. CDR3 nucleotide sequence: TGCGCCAGCAGCTCGGGACTAGATATGTATAATGAGCAGTTCTTC. Its protein product is CASSSGLDMYNEQFF.

The chain carries TRBV7-2 and TRBJ2-2; D uncertain. Germline V gene sequence: CDR1 SGHTA, CDR2 FQGNSA. Between the trimmed V and J ends, which lost 3 bases and 9 bases, there was a span of 11 bases. This CDR3 region has 13 residues. This CDR3 is CASSFLLGRELFF. Written as DNA, the CDR3 is TGTGCCAGCAGCTTTCTCCTAGGTCGGGAGCTGTTTTTT.

The rearrangement joins TRBV5-1 to TRBJ2-1, with TRBD1 matching over 11 bases. Germline CDR1 SGHRS, CDR2 YFSETQ. This CDR3 spans 13 amino acids. V shed 4 bases, J shed 8 bases, and the junction held 2 bases outside the gene matches. DNA of the CDR3: TGCGCCAGCAGCGGGACAGGGGGAGATGAGCAGTTCTTC. Translation gives CASSGTGGDEQFF.

This clonotype was counted between two and nine times. This chain links TRBV12-3 or TRBV12-4 with TRBJ2-3, with D uncertain. This CDR3 region has 13 residues. V was trimmed by 0 bases and J by 4 bases, leaving 5 bases between them. CDR3 bases: TGTGCCAGCAGTTTAGCCTGGTCAGATACGCAGTATTTT. It yields the protein CASSLAWSDTQYF.

This clonotype came up once. A much bigger clone sits one base away, suggesting this may be a read error. The chain joins TRBV29-1 to TRBJ2-7; D possibly matches TRBD1 or TRBD2 (5 bases each). This CDR3 contains 16 residues. V lost 4 bases, J lost 1 base, and 20 bases lay in between. Germline V CDR1 and CDR2: SQVTM, ANQGSEA. CDR3 residues: CSVAGRETRRSYEQYF. The CDR3 DNA sequence: TGCAGCGTTGCGGGACGCGAAACGAGACGGTCCTACGAGCAGTACTTC.

This clonotype was detected a few times. This chain uses TRBV6-5 with TRBJ2-1, with D tentatively TRBD1 (6 bases). V was pared by 3 bases and J by 2 bases, with 20 bases between. The CDR3 length is 18 residues. Germline loops: CDR1 MNHEY, CDR2 SVGAGI. CDR3 bases: TGTGCCAGCAGTTATCTGGTGAAACAGGGACCTACCTACAATGAGCAGTTCTTC. As protein: CASSYLVKQGPTYNEQFF.

This clonotype was detected only a few times. The rearrangement uses TRBV20-1 and TRBJ2-5; 7 bases are a match to TRBD2. CDR3 length equals 16 residues. The trim removed 1 base at V and 5 bases at J, leaving 13 bases unmatched. Per germline, CDR1 DFQATT and CDR2 SNEGSKA (reference sequence). CDR3 residues: CSARGPRRAGWETQYF. Written as DNA, the CDR3 is TGCAGTGCTAGAGGACCTCGTCGAGCGGGGTGGGAGACCCAGTACTTC.

A few counts support this clonotype. V and J are TRBV28 and TRBJ2-7; D assignment may be TRBD1 or TRBD2 (5 bases each). The germline V and J ends were trimmed by 7 bases and 3 bases, with 16 bases remaining between them. There are 14 residues in the CDR3. Germline CDR1 and CDR2: MDHEN and SYDVKM. This CDR3 is CASTPGTWGYEQYF. The CDR3, as DNA: TGTGCCAGCACCCCTGGGACCTGGGGCTACGAGCAGTACTTC.

The CDR3 spells CASSFASVNEQFF. The CDR3, as DNA: TGTGCCAGCAGTTTTGCTAGTGTCAATGAGCAGTTCTTC. This chain links TRBV28 with TRBJ2-1, with D unresolved. With 3 bases removed from V and 6 bases from J, the gap between germline ends came to 9 bases. The germline CDR1 and CDR2 sequences are MDHEN and SYDVKM. The CDR3 loop spans 13 amino acids.

This clonotype was seen repeatedly, ten times or more. Here the CDR3 DNA reads TGTGCCAGCAGCTTAGTCTCCGAGCAGTACTTC. Translation: CASSLVSEQYF. The chain links TRBV7-2 to TRBJ2-7; D is uncertain. Trimming took 1 base from V and 6 from J, leaving 4 bases between them. CDR3 length: 11 amino acids. Germline V CDR1 and CDR2: SGHTA, FQGNSA.

This clonotype has at least ten counts. The chain carries TRBV6-5 and TRBJ2-7; 12 positions agree with TRBD2. Trimming at V came to 7 bases and at J to 2 bases, leaving 6 bases not matched to a gene. This CDR3 spans 15 amino acids. Germline-derived CDR1 and CDR2 are MNHEY and SVGAGI. CDR3 sequence reads: CASTAGLAGPYEQYF. The DNA of the CDR3 is TGTGCCAGCACCGCGGGACTAGCGGGCCCCTACGAGCAGTACTTC.

The rearrangement joins TRBV7-2 to TRBJ1-2; D is ambiguous. The CDR3 has 14 residues. Between the trimmed V and J ends, which lost 5 bases and 8 bases, there was a span of 18 bases. Germline CDR1 and CDR2: SGHTA and FQGNSA. The CDR3 DNA is TGTGCCAGCAGCCAAATGAGTCGACTGGGGGGCTACACCTTC. Protein: CASSQMSRLGGYTF. The variable domain in full, with the rest retrieved from reference TRBV7-2 and TRBJ1-2, is GAGVSQSPSNKVTEKGKDVELRCDPISGHTALYWYRQSLGQGLEFLIYFQGNSAPDKSGLPSDRFSAERTGGSVSTLTIQRTQQEDSAVYLCASSQMSRLGGYTFGSGTRLTVV.

The V and J genes are TRBV6-4 and TRBJ1-5; D is perhaps TRBD1 (6 bases). CDR1 is MRHNA, CDR2 SNTAGT, per germline. This CDR3 is built from 14 residues. Deletions cut 6 bases from V and 6 bases from J, with 15 bases between. In nucleotides, the CDR3 is TGTGCCAGCAGCCCCACAGGGAACAGTCAGCCCCAGCATTTT. Translating it yields CASSPTGNSQPQHF.

The chain has TRBV6-4 and TRBJ2-7; 8 bases match TRBD2. J was trimmed by 3 bases and V by 3 bases; bases with no gene match: 1. In germline, CDR1 is MRHNA, CDR2 SNTAGT. The CDR3 has 13 residues. The CDR3 DNA reads as TGTGCCAGCAGTGAACGGGGGGGCTACGAGCAGTACTTC. Its protein is CASSERGGYEQYF.

The rearrangement links TRBV5-6 to TRBJ2-7; no reliable D call. The CDR3 length is 15 residues. Germline V gene lookup returns CDR1 SGHDT and CDR2 YYEEEE. Trimming took 3 bases from V and 3 from J, leaving 16 bases between them. The chain's CDR3 is CASSSTLGSVYEQYF. CDR3 in DNA: TGTGCCAGCAGCTCCACGCTGGGTTCCGTCTACGAGCAGTACTTC.

This chain links TRBV7-2 with TRBJ2-1, with 9 bases aligning to TRBD2. This CDR3 spans 14 amino acids. Germline values: CDR1 SGHTA, CDR2 FQGNSA. V shed 2 bases and J 7 bases; nucleotides not matched to a gene: 3. In DNA, the CDR3 is TGTGCCAGCAGCTTAATGGCGGGAGGGAATGAGCAGTTCTTC. Translated: CASSLMAGGNEQFF.

This clonotype was counted a few times. CDR3 sequence (DNA): TGTGCCAGCAGTTTCTCGTTACAGGGTCTCGTCTACAATGAGCAGTTCTTC. This encodes CASSFSLQGLVYNEQFF. The J gene is TRBJ2-1, the V gene TRBV27; possible D gene TRBD1, 6 bases. Trimming pared 3 bases from V and 3 bases from J, leaving 18 bases between. The CDR3 contains 17 residues. Germline V lookup: CDR1 MNHEY, CDR2 SMNVEV (reference sequence).

V gene TRBV3-1 combines with J gene TRBJ2-1; D might be TRBD2 (5 bases). The germline V gene encodes CDR1 LGHDT and CDR2 YNNKEL (reference sequence). V lost 0 bases, J lost 0 bases, and 12 bases lay in between. The CDR3 runs to 17 residues. CDR3 residues: CASSQDPSGRSYNEQFF. The CDR3 DNA reads TGTGCCAGCAGCCAAGATCCCAGCGGACGCTCCTACAATGAGCAGTTCTTC.

The V gene is TRBV7-9, the J gene TRBJ1-1; the D is unclear. CDR3 length equals 14 residues. Deletions cut 1 base from V and 5 bases from J, with 11 bases between. Germline lookup yields CDR1 SEHNR and CDR2 FQNEAQ (reference sequence). This chain's CDR3 is CASSLVVSGTEAFF. The CDR3 DNA follows: TGTGCCAGCAGCTTAGTTGTGTCTGGGACTGAAGCTTTCTTT.

In its sample, this clonotype was seen a few times. The rearrangement links TRBV15 to TRBJ2-7, with D possibly TRBD2 on 6 matching bases. V lost 3 bases and J lost 10, with 10 bases in between. This CDR3 has 11 residues. Germline V gene lookup returns CDR1 LNHNV and CDR2 YYDKDF (reference sequence). The CDR3, as DNA: TGTGCCACCAGCAGGGGGGGAACCCAGTACTTC. This encodes CATSRGGTQYF.

This clonotype was observed a few times. The rearrangement joins TRBV7-9 to TRBJ2-5; D unresolved. CDR3 length: 15 residues. V gave up 5 bases and J gave up 5 bases, with 18 bases separating them. Germline V gives CDR1 SEHNR, CDR2 FQNEAQ (reference sequence). The chain's CDR3 is CASSRPSALSETQYF. The CDR3 DNA is TGTGCCAGCAGCCGCCCGTCGGCGCTTTCGGAGACCCAGTACTTC.

This clonotype was found a few times. The chain combines TRBV2 with TRBJ2-1; D possibly corresponds to TRBD2 (7 bases). V was pared by 11 bases and J by 7 bases, with 21 bases between. Per germline, CDR1 SNHLY and CDR2 FYNNEI. CDR3 size: 14 residues. The CDR3 region has the DNA TGTGCCGGACGGGGCGGGGGCCCCTGGAATGAGCAGTTCTTC. Translation gives CAGRGGGPWNEQFF. Supplemented by reference TRBV2 and TRBJ2-1, the full variable domain reads EPEVTQTPSHQVTQMGQEVILRCVPISNHLYFYWYRQILGQKVEFLVSFYNNEISEKSEIFDDQFSVERPDGSNFTLKIRSTKLEDSAMYFCAGRGGGPWNEQFFGPGTRLTVL.

This clonotype was observed a few times. The genes are TRBV20-1 and TRBJ2-7, with D possibly called TRBD1 or TRBD2 (5 bases each). CDR1 is DFQATT and CDR2 is SNEGSKA in the germline V gene (reference sequence). The V gene lost 6 bases and the J gene lost 4 bases, with 22 bases spanning the gap. The CDR3 is made up of 15 amino acids. The CDR3 protein is CSATSGTGMLYEQYF. The CDR3 region has the DNA TGCAGTGCGACATCCGGGACCGGGATGTTATACGAGCAGTACTTC.

The chain recombines TRBV5-6 with TRBJ2-1; 9 bases match TRBD2. The V segment lost 3 bases and the J segment 3 bases; nucleotides outside the gene matches: 10. The germline gives CDR1 SGHDT, CDR2 YYEEEE. The CDR3 has 17 amino acids. The CDR3 DNA is TGTGCCAGCAGCTCGGGCGGGAGGGCTTTGGTCTACAATGAGCAGTTCTTC. It encodes CASSSGGRALVYNEQFF.